The T cell receptor (beta chain) described here comes from a study of blood T cell repertoires in COVID-19. The data were produced by immunoSEQ multiplex PCR, yet TCRdb's version contains in-frame clones alone and is incomplete. This table holds 230,000 or so clones, 81% found once. CDR3 length: 14 amino acids. The V gene end was trimmed by 7 bases and the J gene end by 8 bases; junction bases not matched to a gene: 10. Germline lookup yields CDR1 SNHLY and CDR2 FYNNEI. The material sequenced was peripheral blood. The chain has TRBV2 and TRBJ2-2; 7 bases align to TRBD1. This TCR was recovered from a woman older than 75 with COVID-19, enrolled during active disease. The CDR3 DNA follows: TGTGCCAGCATCGGACAACAGGGGTGGGGGGAGCTGTTTTTT. Translation gives CASIGQQGWGELFF. Complete variable domain (other parts from reference TRBV2 and TRBJ2-2): EPEVTQTPSHQVTQMGQEVILRCVPISNHLYFYWYRQILGQKVEFLVSFYNNEISEKSEIFDDQFSVERPDGSNFTLKIRSTKLEDSAMYFCASIGQQGWGELFFGEGSRLTVL.